A selection of T cell receptor beta chains follows, all from one sample in a study of beta chain features in type 1 diabetes. The repertoire was sequenced with immunoSEQ multiplex PCR; TCRdb's copy has only in-frame clones and lacks some. The sample yields around 240,000 clones, roughly two thirds seen once. Sequenced input: naive CD4+ T cells from blood. Receptors were obtained from a man aged 30 to 45 in good health. Both conserved end residues are part of each CDR3. A D gene is named only where the DNA matches it firmly. Clone size appears in some rows only: once, few, many, or a class for an expanded clone.

v_gene: TRBV6-1
j_gene: TRBJ2-5
d_gene: NA
abundance: NA
CDR3aa: CASSDRRRIYEETQYF
CDR3nt: TGTGCCAGCAGTGATCGGCGACGGATATACGAAGAGACCCAGTACTTC

v_gene: TRBV29-1
j_gene: TRBJ2-7
d_gene: NA
abundance: few
CDR3aa: CSVQRGQGRSEEYF
CDR3nt: TGCAGCGTACAGCGTGGGCAGGGGCGTTCGGAGGAGTACTTC

v_gene: TRBV30
j_gene: TRBJ2-3
d_gene: NA
abundance: NA
CDR3aa: CAWSGPLGADTQYF
CDR3nt: TGTGCCTGGAGTGGCCCCCTAGGGGCAGATACGCAGTATTTT

v_gene: TRBV5-1
j_gene: TRBJ2-1
d_gene: NA
abundance: NA
CDR3aa: CASSLESRYNEQFF
CDR3nt: TGCGCCAGCAGCTTGGAGTCGAGATACAATGAGCAGTTCTTC

v_gene: TRBV29-1
j_gene: TRBJ2-3
d_gene: NA
abundance: NA
CDR3aa: CSATSRGQVLDTQYF
CDR3nt: TGCAGCGCCACGTCACGGGGTCAGGTGTTAGATACGCAGTATTTT

v_gene: TRBV29-1
j_gene: TRBJ1-5
d_gene: NA
abundance: NA
CDR3aa: CSVGSGNQPQHF
CDR3nt: TGCAGCGTTGGGTCGGGTAACCAGCCCCAGCATTTT

v_gene: TRBV29-1
j_gene: TRBJ2-2
d_gene: NA
abundance: few
CDR3aa: CSGGRTGELFF
CDR3nt: TGCAGCGGGGGCCGCACCGGGGAGCTGTTTTTT

v_gene: TRBV21-1
j_gene: TRBJ1-2
d_gene: NA
abundance: NA
CDR3aa: CASSKDRGALYGYTF
CDR3nt: TGTGCCAGCAGCAAGGACAGGGGAGCATTGTATGGCTACACCTTC

v_gene: TRBV14
j_gene: TRBJ2-5
d_gene: TRBD1
abundance: few
CDR3aa: CASSHLQGAEETQYF
CDR3nt: TGTGCCAGCAGCCACCTACAGGGGGCCGAGGAGACCCAGTACTTC

v_gene: TRBV7-6
j_gene: TRBJ2-7
d_gene: NA
abundance: NA
CDR3aa: CASSPGAAAIQQYF
CDR3nt: TGTGCCAGCAGCCCTGGTGCCGCTGCGATACAGCAGTACTTC

v_gene: TRBV7-2
j_gene: TRBJ2-5
d_gene: NA
abundance: NA
CDR3aa: CASSLVQGSAAQYF
CDR3nt: TGTGCCAGCAGCTTAGTACAGGGCAGCGCGGCCCAGTACTTC

v_gene: TRBV30
j_gene: TRBJ2-7
d_gene: NA
abundance: NA
CDR3aa: CAWKRETYEQYF
CDR3nt: TGTGCCTGGAAGAGGGAGACCTACGAGCAGTACTTC

v_gene: TRBV30
j_gene: TRBJ2-1
d_gene: TRBD2
abundance: NA
CDR3aa: CARTSGEAYNEQFF
CDR3nt: TGTGCAAGGACTAGCGGGGAAGCCTACAATGAGCAGTTCTTC

v_gene: TRBV6-5
j_gene: TRBJ2-1
d_gene: TRBD2
abundance: NA
CDR3aa: CASSKGLAEYNEQFF
CDR3nt: TGTGCCAGCAGTAAGGGACTAGCGGAGTACAATGAGCAGTTCTTC

v_gene: TRBV11-2
j_gene: TRBJ2-7
d_gene: NA
abundance: NA
CDR3aa: CASSPGQNEQYF
CDR3nt: TGTGCCAGCAGCCCCGGACAGAACGAGCAGTACTTC

v_gene: TRBV30
j_gene: TRBJ2-5
d_gene: NA
abundance: NA
CDR3aa: CAWSVRGRFQETQYF
CDR3nt: TGTGCCTGGAGTGTGCGGGGGCGGTTCCAAGAGACCCAGTACTTC

v_gene: TRBV30
j_gene: TRBJ1-1
d_gene: NA
abundance: few
CDR3aa: CAWSAWGEGEAFF
CDR3nt: TGTGCCTGGAGTGCCTGGGGAGAGGGTGAAGCTTTCTTT

v_gene: TRBV7-2
j_gene: TRBJ2-5
d_gene: NA
abundance: NA
CDR3aa: CASSLDRGPQETQYF
CDR3nt: TGTGCCAGCAGCTTAGATCGGGGACCACAAGAGACCCAGTACTTC

v_gene: TRBV5-1
j_gene: TRBJ2-5
d_gene: TRBD2
abundance: NA
CDR3aa: CASSFGTSGKETQYF
CDR3nt: TGCGCCAGCAGCTTCGGGACTAGCGGAAAAGAGACCCAGTACTTC

v_gene: TRBV20-1
j_gene: TRBJ2-5
d_gene: NA
abundance: once
CDR3aa: CSAPLEETQYF
CDR3nt: TGCAGTGCCCCCCTAGAGGAGACCCAGTACTTC

v_gene: TRBV9
j_gene: TRBJ2-3
d_gene: NA
abundance: NA
CDR3aa: CASSAREGATDTQYF
CDR3nt: TGTGCCAGCAGCGCTCGAGAAGGGGCGACAGATACGCAGTATTTT

v_gene: TRBV10-1
j_gene: TRBJ1-2
d_gene: NA
abundance: few
CDR3aa: CASSESGNYGYTF
CDR3nt: TGCGCCAGCAGTGAGTCAGGGAACTATGGCTACACCTTC

v_gene: TRBV30
j_gene: TRBJ2-5
d_gene: NA
abundance: NA
CDR3aa: CAWHRGRQETQYF
CDR3nt: TGTGCCTGGCATCGAGGACGCCAAGAGACCCAGTACTTC

v_gene: TRBV10-3
j_gene: TRBJ2-1
d_gene: NA
abundance: NA
CDR3aa: CAVLGGEFF
CDR3nt: TGTGCCGTCCTCGGCGGGGAGTTCTTC

v_gene: TRBV5-1
j_gene: TRBJ2-1
d_gene: NA
abundance: NA
CDR3aa: CASSLDRYNEQFF
CDR3nt: TGCGCCAGCAGCCTAGACAGATACAATGAGCAGTTCTTC

v_gene: TRBV30
j_gene: TRBJ2-7
d_gene: TRBD1
abundance: NA
CDR3aa: CAWSPTGVHEQYF
CDR3nt: TGTGCCTGGAGCCCAACAGGGGTCCACGAGCAGTACTTC

v_gene: TRBV29-1
j_gene: TRBJ2-3
d_gene: TRBD2
abundance: NA
CDR3aa: CSASGVLTDTQYF
CDR3nt: TGCAGCGCAAGCGGGGTCCTCACAGATACGCAGTATTTT

v_gene: TRBV6-6
j_gene: TRBJ2-1
d_gene: NA
abundance: NA
CDR3aa: CASSAVSGRTEQFF
CDR3nt: TGTGCCAGCAGTGCGGTTAGCGGAAGAACAGAGCAGTTCTTC

v_gene: TRBV12-5
j_gene: TRBJ2-1
d_gene: TRBD1
abundance: NA
CDR3aa: CASGLGPGQGGYEQFF
CDR3nt: TGTGCTAGTGGTTTGGGACCGGGACAGGGGGGCTATGAGCAGTTCTTC

v_gene: TRBV11-2
j_gene: TRBJ1-6
d_gene: NA
abundance: NA
CDR3aa: CASSLDNSPLHF
CDR3nt: TGTGCCAGCAGCTTAGATAATTCACCCCTCCACTTT

v_gene: TRBV29-1
j_gene: TRBJ1-2
d_gene: NA
abundance: NA
CDR3aa: CSVERGYTF
CDR3nt: TGCAGCGTTGAAAGGGGCTACACCTTC

v_gene: TRBV7-8
j_gene: TRBJ1-5
d_gene: TRBD1
abundance: NA
CDR3aa: CASSLRTGDQPQHF
CDR3nt: TGTGCCAGCAGCCTCCGGACAGGGGATCAGCCCCAGCATTTT

v_gene: TRBV9
j_gene: TRBJ2-3
d_gene: NA
abundance: NA
CDR3aa: CASSVDGDTQYF
CDR3nt: TGTGCCAGCAGCGTGGACGGGGATACGCAGTATTTT

v_gene: TRBV6-1
j_gene: TRBJ2-7
d_gene: TRBD1
abundance: NA
CDR3aa: CASSELDRGSYEQYF
CDR3nt: TGTGCCAGCAGTGAACTTGACAGGGGATCCTACGAGCAGTACTTC

v_gene: TRBV7-2
j_gene: TRBJ2-5
d_gene: TRBD2
abundance: NA
CDR3aa: CATHRVAGTGETQYF
CDR3nt: TGTGCCACCCACAGAGTAGCGGGGACGGGAGAGACCCAGTACTTC

v_gene: TRBV7-2
j_gene: TRBJ2-3
d_gene: NA
abundance: NA
CDR3aa: CASSPRGEDTQYF
CDR3nt: TGTGCCAGCAGCCCAAGGGGCGAAGATACGCAGTATTTT

v_gene: TRBV29-1
j_gene: TRBJ2-7
d_gene: TRBD2
abundance: NA
CDR3aa: CSVELLTTPGGDEQYF
CDR3nt: TGCAGCGTTGAATTACTGACAACCCCGGGAGGGGACGAGCAGTACTTC

v_gene: TRBV2
j_gene: TRBJ2-1
d_gene: TRBD2
abundance: NA
CDR3aa: CASIGLAGGLSSYNEQFF
CDR3nt: TGTGCCAGCATAGGACTAGCGGGAGGTCTGAGCTCCTACAATGAGCAGTTCTTC

v_gene: TRBV30
j_gene: TRBJ1-6
d_gene: TRBD1
abundance: once
CDR3aa: CAWSAGGLNSPLHF
CDR3nt: TGTGCCTGGAGTGCAGGGGGCCTCAATTCACCCCTCCACTTT

v_gene: TRBV29-1
j_gene: TRBJ1-1
d_gene: NA
abundance: NA
CDR3aa: CSGRKVSAEAFF
CDR3nt: TGCAGCGGTCGAAAGGTCTCGGCTGAAGCTTTCTTT

v_gene: TRBV6-1
j_gene: TRBJ2-4
d_gene: NA
abundance: few
CDR3aa: CASSESVNIQYF
CDR3nt: TGTGCCAGCAGTGAAAGCGTAAACATTCAGTACTTC

v_gene: TRBV5-1
j_gene: TRBJ2-5
d_gene: NA
abundance: NA
CDR3aa: CASSLGYQETQYF
CDR3nt: TGCGCCAGCAGCTTGGGGTACCAAGAGACCCAGTACTTC

v_gene: TRBV30
j_gene: TRBJ2-1
d_gene: NA
abundance: NA
CDR3aa: CAWSVKYNEQFF
CDR3nt: TGTGCCTGGAGTGTTAAGTACAATGAGCAGTTCTTC

v_gene: TRBV7-2
j_gene: TRBJ1-2
d_gene: NA
abundance: NA
CDR3aa: CASSQGWQGYGYTF
CDR3nt: TGTGCCAGCAGCCAGGGGTGGCAGGGCTATGGCTACACCTTC

v_gene: TRBV6-5
j_gene: TRBJ2-7
d_gene: TRBD1
abundance: NA
CDR3aa: CASSYSTGSSYEQYF
CDR3nt: TGTGCCAGCAGTTACTCGACAGGGTCCTCCTACGAGCAGTACTTC